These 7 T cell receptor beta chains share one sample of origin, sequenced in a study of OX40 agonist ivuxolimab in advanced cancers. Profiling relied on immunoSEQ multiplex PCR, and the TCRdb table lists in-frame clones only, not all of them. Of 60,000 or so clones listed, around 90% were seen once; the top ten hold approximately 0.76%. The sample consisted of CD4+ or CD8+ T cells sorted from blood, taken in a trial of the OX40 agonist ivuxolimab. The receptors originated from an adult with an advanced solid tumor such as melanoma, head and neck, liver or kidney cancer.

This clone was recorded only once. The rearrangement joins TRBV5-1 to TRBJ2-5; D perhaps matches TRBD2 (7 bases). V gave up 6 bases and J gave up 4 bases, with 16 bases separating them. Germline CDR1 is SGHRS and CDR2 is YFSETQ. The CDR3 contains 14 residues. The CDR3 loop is CASNLGGAGETQYF. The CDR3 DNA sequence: TGCGCCAGCAACTTAGGGGGGGCAGGAGAGACCCAGTACTTC.

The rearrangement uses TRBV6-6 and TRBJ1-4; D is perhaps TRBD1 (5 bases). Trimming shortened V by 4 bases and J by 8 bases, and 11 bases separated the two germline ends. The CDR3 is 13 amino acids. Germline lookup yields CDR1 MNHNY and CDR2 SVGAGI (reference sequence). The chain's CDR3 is CASSFGGGEKLFF. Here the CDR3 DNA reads TGTGCCAGCAGTTTTGGGGGAGGAGAAAAACTGTTTTTT.

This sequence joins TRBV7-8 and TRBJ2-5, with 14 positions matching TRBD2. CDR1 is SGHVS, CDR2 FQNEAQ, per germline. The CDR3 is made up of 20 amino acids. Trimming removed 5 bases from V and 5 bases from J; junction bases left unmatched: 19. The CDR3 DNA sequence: TGTGCCAGCAGCACATACGGAGGGGGGACTAGCGGGAGTAGGGTGGAGACCCAGTACTTC. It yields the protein CASSTYGGGTSGSRVETQYF.

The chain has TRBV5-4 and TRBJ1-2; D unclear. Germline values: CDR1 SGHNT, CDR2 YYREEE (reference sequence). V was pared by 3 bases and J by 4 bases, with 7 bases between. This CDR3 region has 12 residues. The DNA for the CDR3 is TGTGCCAGCAGCTCGGGTCCCTATGGCTACACCTTC. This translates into CASSSGPYGYTF.

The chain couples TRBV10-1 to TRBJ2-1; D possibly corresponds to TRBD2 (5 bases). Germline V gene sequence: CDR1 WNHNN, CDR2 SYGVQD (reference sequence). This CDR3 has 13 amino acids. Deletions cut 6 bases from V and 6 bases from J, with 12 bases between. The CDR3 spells CASRDSRTNEQFF. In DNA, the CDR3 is TGCGCCAGCAGGGACTCTCGGACCAATGAGCAGTTCTTC.

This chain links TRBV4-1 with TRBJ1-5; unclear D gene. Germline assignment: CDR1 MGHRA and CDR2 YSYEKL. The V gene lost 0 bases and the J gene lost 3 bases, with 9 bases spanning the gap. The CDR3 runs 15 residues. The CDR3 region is CASSQEGQPNQPQHF. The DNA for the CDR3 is TGCGCCAGCAGCCAAGAAGGGCAGCCCAATCAGCCCCAGCATTTT.

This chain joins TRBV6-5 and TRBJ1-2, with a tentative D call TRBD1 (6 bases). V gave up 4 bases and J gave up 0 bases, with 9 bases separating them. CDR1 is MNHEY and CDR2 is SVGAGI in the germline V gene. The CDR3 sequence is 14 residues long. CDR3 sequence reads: CASSSGTTNYGYTF. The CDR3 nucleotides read TGTGCCAGCAGTTCCGGGACAACTAACTATGGCTACACCTTC.